Following are 3 T cell receptor beta chains from one sample sequenced in a study of blood T cell repertoires in COVID-19. Only in-frame clones appear in the TCRdb table, and some are missing; sequencing was by immunoSEQ multiplex PCR. The data contain 35,000 to 55,000 clones, about 89% of them singletons. The sequenced material came from peripheral blood. These receptors all come from a human donor in a cohort sampled during active COVID-19.

DNA for the CDR3: TGTGCCAGTAGTATAGGGTCTAGCGGGACCTACGAGCAGTACTTC. This gives the protein CASSIGSSGTYEQYF. The chain uses TRBV19 and TRBJ2-7; 9 positions match TRBD2. J was trimmed by 2 bases and V by 1 base; bases with no gene match: 3. Per the germline V gene, CDR1 is LNHDA and CDR2 is SQIVND (reference sequence). The CDR3 consists of 15 residues.

The chain combines TRBV4-1 with TRBJ2-7; tentative D call: TRBD1 (6 bases). The V and J ends lost 5 bases and 1 base respectively, with 12 bases between them. Germline CDR1 is MGHRA and CDR2 is YSYEKL. The CDR3 is 14 residues long. The CDR3, as DNA: TGCGCCAGCAGCACCCGACAGGTATCCTACGAGCAGTACTTC. Translating it yields CASSTRQVSYEQYF.

In this sample, this clone turned up once. The chain has TRBV19 and TRBJ1-1; 12 positions agree with TRBD1. V shed 3 bases and J 0 bases; nucleotides not matched to a gene: 2. This CDR3 spans 16 amino acids. Per germline, CDR1 LNHDA and CDR2 SQIVND (reference sequence). The CDR3 protein is CASSIGTGGMNTEAFF. The CDR3 region has the DNA TGTGCCAGTAGTATCGGGACAGGGGGCATGAACACTGAAGCTTTCTTT.